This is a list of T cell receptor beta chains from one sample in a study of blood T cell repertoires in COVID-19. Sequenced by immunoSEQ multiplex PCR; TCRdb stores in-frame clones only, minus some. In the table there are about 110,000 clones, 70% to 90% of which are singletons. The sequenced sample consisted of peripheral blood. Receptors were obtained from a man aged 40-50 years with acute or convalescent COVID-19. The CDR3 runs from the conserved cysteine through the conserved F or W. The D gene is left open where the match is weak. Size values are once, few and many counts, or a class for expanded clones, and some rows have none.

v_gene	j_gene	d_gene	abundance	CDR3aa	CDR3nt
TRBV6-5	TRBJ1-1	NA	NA	CASIKTGVGTEAFF	TGTGCCAGCATAAAAACGGGGGTAGGAACTGAAGCTTTCTTT
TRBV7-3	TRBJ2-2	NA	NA	CAERRDGELFF	TGTGCCGAGAGGAGGGACGGGGAGCTGTTTTTT
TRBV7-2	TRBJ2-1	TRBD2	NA	CASSLWGLAPNEQFF	TGTGCCAGCAGCTTATGGGGACTAGCCCCCAATGAGCAGTTCTTC
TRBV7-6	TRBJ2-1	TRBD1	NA	CASSSWDRAGNEQFF	TGTGCCAGCAGCTCCTGGGACAGGGCTGGCAATGAGCAGTTCTTC
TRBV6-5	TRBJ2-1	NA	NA	CASSSGFKGQFF	TGTGCCAGCAGTTCAGGGTTTAAAGGGCAGTTCTTC
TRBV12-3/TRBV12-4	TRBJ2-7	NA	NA	CASSYDTFEQYF	TGTGCCAGCAGCTATGACACCTTCGAGCAGTACTTC
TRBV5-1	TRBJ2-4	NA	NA	CASSLGISGTRGNIQYF	TGCGCCAGCAGCTTGGGTATATCTGGGACAAGGGGCAACATTCAGTACTTC
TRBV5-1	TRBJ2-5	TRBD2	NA	CASSLAGGPKETQYF	TGCGCCAGCAGCTTGGCGGGAGGGCCTAAAGAGACCCAGTACTTC
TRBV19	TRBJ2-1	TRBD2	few	CASSIVSSGTSGYNEQFF	TGTGCCAGTAGTATAGTATCCTCCGGGACTAGCGGGTACAATGAGCAGTTCTTC
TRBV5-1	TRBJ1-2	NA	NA	CASSLARSTDTVYGYTF	TGCGCCAGCAGCTTGGCCAGGTCGACAGACACTGTTTATGGCTACACCTTC
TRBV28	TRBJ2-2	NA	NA	CASSLVAGVDTGELFF	TGTGCCAGCAGTTTAGTCGCAGGGGTGGACACCGGGGAGCTGTTTTTT
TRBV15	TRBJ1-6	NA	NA	CATSRDRSSPLHF	TGTGCCACCAGCAGAGATCGGAGCTCACCCCTCCACTTT
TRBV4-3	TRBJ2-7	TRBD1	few	CASSQYLRQGAWVARYEQYF	TGCGCCAGCAGCCAATATCTCAGACAGGGGGCCTGGGTAGCCCGCTACGAGCAGTACTTC
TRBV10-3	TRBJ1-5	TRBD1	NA	CAIGGDRESQPQHF	TGTGCCATCGGGGGAGACAGGGAGAGTCAGCCCCAGCATTTT
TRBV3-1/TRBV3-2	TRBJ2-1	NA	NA	CASSQGSSYNEQFF	TGTGCCAGCAGCCAAGGTTCCAGTTACAATGAGCAGTTCTTC
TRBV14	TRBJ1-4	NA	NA	CASSQDVGVRLFF	TGTGCCAGCAGCCAAGACGTCGGGGTGAGACTGTTTTTT
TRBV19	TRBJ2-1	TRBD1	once	CASSRTGGKFYNEQFF	TGTGCCAGTAGCCGGACAGGGGGCAAGTTCTACAATGAGCAGTTCTTC
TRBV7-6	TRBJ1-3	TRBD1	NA	CASSLKGTGENTIYF	TGTGCCAGCAGCTTAAAAGGGACAGGGGAAAACACCATATATTTT
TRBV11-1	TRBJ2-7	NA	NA	CASSLPPGYEQYF	TGTGCCAGCAGCTTACCCCCAGGCTACGAGCAGTACTTC
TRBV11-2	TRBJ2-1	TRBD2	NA	CASAGVQYNEQFF	TGTGCCAGCGCGGGGGTTCAGTACAATGAGCAGTTCTTC
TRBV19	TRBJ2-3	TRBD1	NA	CASSIDSTWPRPRKGQGTDTQYF	TGTGCCAGTAGTATAGATTCCACCTGGCCCAGGCCACGAAAGGGACAGGGCACAGATACGCAGTATTTT
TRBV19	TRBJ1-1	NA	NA	CASSIRRRENTEAFF	TGTGCCAGTAGTATACGCCGCCGGGAGAACACTGAAGCTTTCTTT
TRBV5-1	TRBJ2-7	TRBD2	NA	CASRSASGVYEQYF	TGCGCCAGCCGGTCGGCTAGCGGGGTATACGAGCAGTACTTC
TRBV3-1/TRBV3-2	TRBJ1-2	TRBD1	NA	CASSQEGGGMGRDGYTF	TGTGCCAGCAGCCAAGAAGGAGGGGGCATGGGAAGGGATGGCTACACCTTC
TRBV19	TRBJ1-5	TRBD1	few	CASSPGTDNQPQHF	TGTGCCAGTAGTCCAGGGACAGACAATCAGCCCCAGCATTTT
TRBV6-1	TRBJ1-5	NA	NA	CASSEVGNQPQHF	TGTGCCAGCAGTGAAGTCGGTAATCAGCCCCAGCATTTT
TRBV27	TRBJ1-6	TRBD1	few	CASKSGQFYNSPLHF	TGTGCCAGCAAATCGGGACAGTTCTATAATTCACCCCTCCACTTT
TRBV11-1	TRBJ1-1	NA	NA	CASRARLNTEAFF	TGTGCCTCCCGGGCCAGACTAAACACTGAAGCTTTCTTT
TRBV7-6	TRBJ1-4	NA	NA	CASSLEGMRGGAGEKLFF	TGTGCCAGCAGCTTAGAGGGGATGCGAGGAGGGGCTGGGGAAAAACTGTTTTTT
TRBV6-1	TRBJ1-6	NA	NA	CASSELQVNSPLHF	TGTGCCAGCAGTGAATTGCAGGTTAATTCACCCCTCCACTTT
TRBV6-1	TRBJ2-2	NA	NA	CASSEEGYRAGIGELFF	TGTGCCAGCAGTGAAGAGGGGTACAGGGCCGGGATCGGGGAGCTGTTTTTT
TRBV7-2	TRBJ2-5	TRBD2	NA	CASSLDGLARETQYF	TGTGCCAGCAGCTTAGACGGACTAGCCAGGGAGACCCAGTACTTC
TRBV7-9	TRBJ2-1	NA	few	CASSLSAANEQFF	TGTGCCAGCAGCTTATCTGCCGCGAATGAGCAGTTCTTC
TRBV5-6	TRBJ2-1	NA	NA	CASSPPLREFEQFF	TGTGCCAGCAGCCCGCCCCTCCGGGAGTTTGAGCAGTTCTTC
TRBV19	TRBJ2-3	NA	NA	CASTSVGVSQTQYF	TGTGCCAGTACCTCGGTAGGGGTGAGTCAGACGCAGTATTTT
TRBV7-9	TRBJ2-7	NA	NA	CASSLVAIGEQYF	TGTGCCAGCAGCTTAGTAGCGATCGGCGAGCAGTACTTC
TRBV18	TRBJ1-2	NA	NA	CASSPRTRDSERGYGYTF	TGTGCCAGCTCACCAAGGACCCGGGATTCAGAAAGAGGCTATGGCTACACCTTC
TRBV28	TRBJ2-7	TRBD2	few	CASSSSGEGPLAGGTYEQYF	TGTGCCAGCAGTTCCTCAGGGGAGGGGCCCTTAGCGGGAGGCACCTACGAGCAGTACTTC
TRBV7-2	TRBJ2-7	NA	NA	CASSLFAGEQYF	TGTGCCAGCAGCTTATTCGCCGGCGAGCAGTACTTC
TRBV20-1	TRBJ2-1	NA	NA	CSASSSFGEQFF	TGCAGTGCTAGTTCGTCATTTGGCGAGCAGTTCTTC
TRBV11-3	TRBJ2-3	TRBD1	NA	CASSLGQGADTQYF	TGTGCCAGCAGCTTAGGACAGGGGGCAGATACGCAGTATTTT
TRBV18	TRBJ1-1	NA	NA	CASKTGTNMNTEAFF	TGTGCCAGCAAAACCGGGACAAATATGAACACTGAAGCTTTCTTT
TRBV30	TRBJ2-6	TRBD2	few	CALSLAGLSGANVLTF	TGTGCCTTGTCACTAGCGGGGCTATCTGGGGCCAACGTCCTGACTTTC
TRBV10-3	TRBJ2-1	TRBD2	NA	CAIRDGTIYNEQFF	TGTGCCATCAGGGACGGGACTATATACAATGAGCAGTTCTTC
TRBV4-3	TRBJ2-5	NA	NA	CASSQDRLNQETQYF	TGCGCCAGCAGCCAAGATCGACTGAACCAAGAGACCCAGTACTTC
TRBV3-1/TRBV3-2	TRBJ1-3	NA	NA	CASSRQVNSGNTIYF	TGTGCCAGCAGCCGACAGGTTAACTCTGGAAACACCATATATTTT
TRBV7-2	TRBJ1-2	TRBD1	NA	CASSFSGTGNYGYTF	TGTGCCAGCAGCTTTTCCGGGACAGGGAACTATGGCTACACCTTC
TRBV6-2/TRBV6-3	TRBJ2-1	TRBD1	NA	CASSYLGQGYNEQFF	TGTGCCAGCAGTTACCTTGGACAGGGGTACAATGAGCAGTTCTTC
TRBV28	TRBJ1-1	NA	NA	CASTTSRAGNMNTEAFF	TGTGCCAGCACCACTTCTAGGGCGGGAAACATGAACACTGAAGCTTTCTTT
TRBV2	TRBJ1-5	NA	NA	CASTPVRGGNQPQHF	TGTGCCAGCACTCCCGTAAGGGGGGGAAATCAGCCCCAGCATTTT
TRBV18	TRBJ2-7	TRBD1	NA	CASSPPVTGEQYEQYF	TGTGCCAGCTCACCACCTGTGACAGGGGAACAATACGAGCAGTACTTC
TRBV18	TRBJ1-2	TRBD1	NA	CASSPGGQGRYGYTF	TGTGCCAGCTCACCAGGTGGACAGGGAAGATATGGCTACACCTTC
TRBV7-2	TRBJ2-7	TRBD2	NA	CASRPGERGKQYF	TGTGCCAGCCGTCCGGGGGAGCGGGGCAAGCAGTACTTC
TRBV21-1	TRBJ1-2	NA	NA	CALLGGDTYGYTF	TGTGCCCTCCTAGGGGGGGATACTTATGGCTACACCTTC
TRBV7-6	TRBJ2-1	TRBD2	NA	CASSRKLAGGGEQFF	TGTGCCAGCAGCCGTAAACTAGCGGGAGGGGGTGAGCAGTTCTTC